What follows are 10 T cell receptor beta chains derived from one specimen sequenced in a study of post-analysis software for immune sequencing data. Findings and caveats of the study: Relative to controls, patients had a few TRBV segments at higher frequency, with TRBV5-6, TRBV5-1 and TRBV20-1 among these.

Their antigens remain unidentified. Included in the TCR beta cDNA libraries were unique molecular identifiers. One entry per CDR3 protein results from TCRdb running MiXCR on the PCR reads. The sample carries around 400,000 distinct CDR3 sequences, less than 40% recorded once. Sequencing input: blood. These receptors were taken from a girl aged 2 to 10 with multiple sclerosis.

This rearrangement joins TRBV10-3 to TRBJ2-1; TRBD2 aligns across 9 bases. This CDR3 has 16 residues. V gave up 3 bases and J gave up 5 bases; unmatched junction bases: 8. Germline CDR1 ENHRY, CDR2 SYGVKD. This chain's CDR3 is CAISDGGLADDNEQFF. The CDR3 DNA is TGTGCCATCAGTGATGGGGGACTAGCAGACGACAATGAGCAGTTCTTC.

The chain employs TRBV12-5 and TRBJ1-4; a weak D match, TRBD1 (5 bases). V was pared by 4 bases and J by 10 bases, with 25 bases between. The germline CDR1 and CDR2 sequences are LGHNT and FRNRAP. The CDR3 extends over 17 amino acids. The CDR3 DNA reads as TGTGCTAGTGGTTCCGCCGTTGGTGCAGGGCCTCCAGGAAAACTGTTTTTT. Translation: CASGSAVGAGPPGKLFF.

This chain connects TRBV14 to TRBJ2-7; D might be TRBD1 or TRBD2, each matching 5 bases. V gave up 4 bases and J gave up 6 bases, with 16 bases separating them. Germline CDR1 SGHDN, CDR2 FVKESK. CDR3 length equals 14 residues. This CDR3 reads CASSPTGASLEQYF. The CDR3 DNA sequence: TGTGCCAGCAGCCCGACCGGGGCATCTCTCGAGCAGTACTTC.

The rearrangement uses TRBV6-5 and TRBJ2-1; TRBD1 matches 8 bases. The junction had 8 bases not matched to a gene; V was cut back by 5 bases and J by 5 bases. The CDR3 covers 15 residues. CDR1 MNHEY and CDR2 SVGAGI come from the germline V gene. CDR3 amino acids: CASSGPGQVNNEQFF. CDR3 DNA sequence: TGTGCCAGCAGTGGACCGGGACAGGTTAACAATGAGCAGTTCTTC.

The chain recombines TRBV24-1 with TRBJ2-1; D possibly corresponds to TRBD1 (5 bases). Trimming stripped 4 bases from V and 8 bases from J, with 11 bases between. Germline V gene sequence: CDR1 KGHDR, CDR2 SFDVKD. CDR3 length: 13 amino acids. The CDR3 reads CATSDTLGDEQFF. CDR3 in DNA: TGTGCCACCAGTGACACCCTAGGGGATGAGCAGTTCTTC.

CDR3: CASSLDRRVSSYEQYF. CDR3 DNA: TGTGCCAGCAGCTTAGATCGCAGGGTAAGCTCCTACGAGCAGTACTTC. The J gene is TRBJ2-7, the V gene TRBV11-2; weak D call: TRBD1 (5 bases). The V gene lost 0 bases and the J gene lost 0 bases, with 12 bases spanning the gap. The CDR3 has 16 amino acids. The germline V gene has CDR1 SGHAT and CDR2 FQNNGV.

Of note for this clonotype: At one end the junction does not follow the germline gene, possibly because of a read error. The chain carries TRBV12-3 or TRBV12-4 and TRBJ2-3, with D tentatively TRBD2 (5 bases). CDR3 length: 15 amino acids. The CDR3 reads CASSSRTDRTNTQYF. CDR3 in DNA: TGTGCCAGCAGTTCCAGGACTGATCGCACAAATACGCAGTATTTT.

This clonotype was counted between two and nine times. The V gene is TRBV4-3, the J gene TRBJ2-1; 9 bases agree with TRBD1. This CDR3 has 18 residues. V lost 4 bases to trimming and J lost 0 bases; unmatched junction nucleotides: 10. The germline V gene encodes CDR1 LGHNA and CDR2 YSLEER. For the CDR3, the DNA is TGCGCCAGCAGCCCTGCACACAGGGGGCAGAGCTCCTACAATGAGCAGTTCTTC. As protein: CASSPAHRGQSSYNEQFF.

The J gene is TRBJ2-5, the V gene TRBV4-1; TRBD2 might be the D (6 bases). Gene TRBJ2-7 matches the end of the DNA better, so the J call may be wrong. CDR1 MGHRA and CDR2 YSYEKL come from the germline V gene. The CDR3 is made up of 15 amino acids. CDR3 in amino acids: CASSQDGRGSYEQYF. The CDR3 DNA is TGCGCCAGCAGCCAAGACGGGCGGGGAAGCTACGAGCAGTACTTC.

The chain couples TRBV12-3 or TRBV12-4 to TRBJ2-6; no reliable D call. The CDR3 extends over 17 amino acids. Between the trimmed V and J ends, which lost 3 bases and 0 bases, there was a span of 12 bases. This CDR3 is CASSFSEFYSGANVLTF. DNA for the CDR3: TGTGCCAGCAGTTTTTCAGAATTCTACTCTGGGGCCAACGTCCTGACTTTC.